These T cell receptor beta chains were read from a single sample in a study of T-cell reconstitution after alpha-beta-depleted transplantation in children. TCRdb processed the PCR reads anew with MiXCR; each CDR3 protein has one entry. The table lists roughly 790,000 distinct CDR3 sequences, 16% of them singletons. Sequenced material: PBMCs, mostly from graft donor cells, taken 360 days after TCRalphabeta/CD19-depleted stem cell transplant. These receptors all stem from a male patient aged 10 to 17 who had a stem cell transplant for acute lymphoblastic leukemia, so the T cells may come from the graft donor. The CDR3 runs from the conserved cysteine through the conserved F or W. The order of the fields is CDR3 protein, CDR3 DNA, D gene, V gene, J gene, clone size. D genes are given only for firm matches. The size field is filled for only some rows; it gives once, few, many or a size class.

cdr3_aa: CAISAGSHTDTQYF
cdr3_nt: TGTGCCATCAGTGCTGGTAGTCACACAGATACGCAGTATTTT
d_call: -
v_call: TRBV10-3
j_call: TRBJ2-3
clone_size: -

cdr3_aa: CSVTGVTSGANVLTF
cdr3_nt: TGCAGCGTGACCGGAGTGACCTCTGGGGCCAACGTCCTGACTTTC
d_call: -
v_call: TRBV29-1
j_call: TRBJ2-6
clone_size: -

cdr3_aa: CASSLRGQGLDF
cdr3_nt: TGTGCCAGCAGCTTAAGGGGGCAGGGGTTAGATTTT
d_call: -
v_call: TRBV7-3
j_call: TRBJ2-3
clone_size: few

cdr3_aa: CSAKKNTGELFF
cdr3_nt: TGCAGTGCTAAAAAGAACACCGGGGAGCTGTTTTTT
d_call: -
v_call: TRBV20-1
j_call: TRBJ2-2
clone_size: -

cdr3_aa: CSVGARTAYEQYF
cdr3_nt: TGCAGCGTTGGGGCACGGACTGCGTACGAGCAGTACTTC
d_call: -
v_call: TRBV29-1
j_call: TRBJ2-7
clone_size: -

cdr3_aa: CASSVVPAAGSYEQYF
cdr3_nt: TGTGCCAGCAGCGTAGTGCCAGCGGCAGGCTCCTACGAGCAGTACTTC
d_call: -
v_call: TRBV9
j_call: TRBJ2-7
clone_size: -

cdr3_aa: CASSYGTVNTEAFF
cdr3_nt: TGCGCCAGCAGCTATGGGACGGTCAACACTGAAGCTTTCTTT
d_call: -
v_call: TRBV5-1
j_call: TRBJ1-1
clone_size: -

cdr3_aa: CSASGWLAEDFDTQYF
cdr3_nt: TGCAGTGCTAGTGGTTGGCTAGCGGAGGATTTCGATACGCAGTATTTT
d_call: TRBD2
v_call: TRBV20-1
j_call: TRBJ2-3
clone_size: many

cdr3_aa: CASRATGVFYNEQFF
cdr3_nt: TGTGCCAGCAGAGCAACAGGGGTGTTCTACAATGAGCAGTTCTTC
d_call: TRBD1
v_call: TRBV27
j_call: TRBJ2-1
clone_size: -

cdr3_aa: CASSLQGQYGYTF
cdr3_nt: TGTGCCAGCAGTTTGCAGGGCCAGTATGGCTACACCTTC
d_call: -
v_call: TRBV28
j_call: TRBJ1-2
clone_size: few

cdr3_aa: CASSQATSAWSYGYTF
cdr3_nt: TGCGCCAGCAGCCAAGCTACCTCAGCGTGGTCCTATGGCTACACCTTC
d_call: -
v_call: TRBV4-1
j_call: TRBJ1-2
clone_size: -

cdr3_aa: CASSQERVLDEQYF
cdr3_nt: TGTGCCAGCAGCCAAGAGAGGGTGTTAGACGAGCAGTACTTC
d_call: -
v_call: TRBV4-2
j_call: TRBJ2-7
clone_size: few

cdr3_aa: CASSEDRFGYGYTF
cdr3_nt: TGCGCCAGCAGCGAGGACCGGTTCGGATATGGCTACACCTTC
d_call: -
v_call: TRBV5-1
j_call: TRBJ1-2
clone_size: -

cdr3_aa: CASMTCAATYYLSLDIGYF
cdr3_nt: TGTGCCAGTATGACGTGCGCGGCTACTTATTACCTGAGCCTCGACATTGGATACTTC
d_call: -
v_call: TRBV19
j_call: TRBJ2-4
clone_size: -

cdr3_aa: CASSAHPNQPQHF
cdr3_nt: TGCGCCAGCAGCGCACATCCCAATCAGCCCCAGCATTTT
d_call: -
v_call: TRBV5-1
j_call: TRBJ1-5
clone_size: -

cdr3_aa: CASSYPGTSGSTMTYNEQFF
cdr3_nt: TGTGCCAGCAGCTACCCCGGGACTAGCGGGAGTACCATGACCTACAATGAGCAGTTCTTC
d_call: TRBD2
v_call: TRBV3-1
j_call: TRBJ2-1
clone_size: few

cdr3_aa: CASSYSISGAEVFF
cdr3_nt: TGTGCCAGCAGTTACTCAATTTCCGGGGCTGAAGTTTTCTTT
d_call: -
v_call: TRBV6-5
j_call: TRBJ1-1
clone_size: once

cdr3_aa: CASSLSLGWNTEAFF
cdr3_nt: TGTGCCAGCAGTTTATCCCTAGGGTGGAACACTGAAGCTTTCTTT
d_call: -
v_call: TRBV27
j_call: TRBJ1-1
clone_size: -

cdr3_aa: CASSFSGLVRSLSRNPLEGFF
cdr3_nt: TGTGCCAGCAGTTTCTCGGGACTAGTTAGGTCCTTAAGTAGGAATCCTCTCGAAGGGTTCTTC
d_call: TRBD2
v_call: TRBV28
j_call: TRBJ2-1
clone_size: -

cdr3_aa: CASSLTGVAAFF
cdr3_nt: TGTGCCAGCAGCTTAACCGGGGTTGCGGCTTTCTTT
d_call: -
v_call: TRBV7-2
j_call: TRBJ1-1
clone_size: -

cdr3_aa: CASRGGEGSGNTIYF
cdr3_nt: TGTGCCAGCAGAGGGGGAGAGGGCTCTGGAAACACCATATATTTT
d_call: -
v_call: TRBV27
j_call: TRBJ1-3
clone_size: few

cdr3_aa: CASSLGSGTDQETQYF
cdr3_nt: TGCGCCAGCAGCTTAGGTAGCGGGACAGACCAAGAGACCCAGTACTTC
d_call: -
v_call: TRBV5-1
j_call: TRBJ2-5
clone_size: few

cdr3_aa: CASSLSKNEQFF
cdr3_nt: TGCGCCAGCAGCTTATCTAAGAATGAGCAGTTCTTC
d_call: -
v_call: TRBV5-1
j_call: TRBJ2-1
clone_size: few

cdr3_aa: CASTYLLKRGHEQYF
cdr3_nt: TGTGCCAGCACATACCTACTTAAAAGAGGCCACGAGCAGTACTTC
d_call: -
v_call: TRBV6-2/TRBV6-3
j_call: TRBJ2-7
clone_size: -

cdr3_aa: CASSSWTSGRSVSYEQYF
cdr3_nt: TGCGCCAGCAGCTCCTGGACTAGCGGGAGGTCTGTCTCCTACGAGCAGTACTTC
d_call: TRBD2
v_call: TRBV5-1
j_call: TRBJ2-7
clone_size: many

cdr3_aa: CSARAWGLTRGRLQTGELFF
cdr3_nt: TGCAGTGCTAGAGCCTGGGGACTAACTAGGGGGCGCCTACAGACCGGGGAGCTGTTTTTT
d_call: -
v_call: TRBV20-1
j_call: TRBJ2-2
clone_size: few

cdr3_aa: CASSPTDTGRNQPQHF
cdr3_nt: TGTGCCAGCAGTCCCACCGATACAGGGCGAAATCAGCCCCAGCATTTT
d_call: -
v_call: TRBV12-3/TRBV12-4
j_call: TRBJ1-5
clone_size: few

cdr3_aa: CSVELQGTEAFF
cdr3_nt: TGCAGCGTTGAACTGCAAGGCACTGAAGCTTTCTTT
d_call: -
v_call: TRBV29-1
j_call: TRBJ1-1
clone_size: -

cdr3_aa: CSARDLAGFSYEQYF
cdr3_nt: TGCAGTGCTAGAGATCTAGCGGGGTTTTCCTACGAGCAGTACTTC
d_call: TRBD2
v_call: TRBV20-1
j_call: TRBJ2-7
clone_size: many

cdr3_aa: CSARDPGLVSYEQYF
cdr3_nt: TGCAGTGCTAGAGATCCAGGACTGGTCTCCTACGAGCAGTACTTC
d_call: -
v_call: TRBV20-1
j_call: TRBJ2-7
clone_size: few

cdr3_aa: CSALRGDYGYTF
cdr3_nt: TGCAGCGCCCTACGGGGGGACTATGGCTACACCTTC
d_call: -
v_call: TRBV29-1
j_call: TRBJ1-2
clone_size: -

cdr3_aa: CASSLGAGGYGYTF
cdr3_nt: TGTGCCAGCAGCTTGGGTGCAGGGGGCTATGGCTACACCTTC
d_call: TRBD1
v_call: TRBV5-6
j_call: TRBJ1-2
clone_size: -

cdr3_aa: CASSLAYGTDTQYF
cdr3_nt: TGCGCCAGCAGCTTGGCATATGGCACAGATACGCAGTATTTT
d_call: -
v_call: TRBV5-1
j_call: TRBJ2-3
clone_size: -

cdr3_aa: CSVVDPDGGYTF
cdr3_nt: TGCAGCGTTGTAGACCCGGACGGCGGCTACACCTTC
d_call: -
v_call: TRBV29-1
j_call: TRBJ1-2
clone_size: few

cdr3_aa: CASSSKGTGPNIQYF
cdr3_nt: TGTGCCAGCAGTTCCAAGGGAACGGGTCCAAACATTCAGTACTTC
d_call: -
v_call: TRBV12-3/TRBV12-4
j_call: TRBJ2-4
clone_size: few

cdr3_aa: CASSVGTSGTYEQYF
cdr3_nt: TGTGCCAGCAGCGTGGGGACTAGCGGTACCTACGAGCAGTACTTC
d_call: TRBD2
v_call: TRBV9
j_call: TRBJ2-7
clone_size: few

cdr3_aa: CASSFSGTPQYF
cdr3_nt: TGCGCCAGCAGCTTTTCCGGGACCCCGCAGTACTTC
d_call: -
v_call: TRBV5-1
j_call: TRBJ2-7
clone_size: few

cdr3_aa: CASSYSASGTSYEQYF
cdr3_nt: TGTGCCAGCAGTTACTCTGCTAGCGGGACCTCCTACGAGCAGTACTTC
d_call: TRBD2
v_call: TRBV6-5
j_call: TRBJ2-7
clone_size: many

cdr3_aa: CASSFGTSEGEQFF
cdr3_nt: TGTGCCAGCAGTTTTGGGACTAGCGAGGGTGAGCAGTTCTTC
d_call: TRBD2
v_call: TRBV12-3/TRBV12-4
j_call: TRBJ2-1
clone_size: -

cdr3_aa: CASSPGGMAGELFF
cdr3_nt: TGCGCCAGCAGCCCGGGAGGGATGGCCGGGGAGCTGTTTTTT
d_call: TRBD2
v_call: TRBV5-1
j_call: TRBJ2-2
clone_size: -

cdr3_aa: CSAGTENYGYTF
cdr3_nt: TGCAGCGCCGGGACGGAGAACTATGGCTACACCTTC
d_call: -
v_call: TRBV29-1
j_call: TRBJ1-2
clone_size: -

cdr3_aa: CASSVTTSGRATYHEQFF
cdr3_nt: TGTGCCAGCAGCGTAACGACTAGCGGGAGGGCCACATATCATGAGCAGTTCTTC
d_call: TRBD2
v_call: TRBV11-1
j_call: TRBJ2-1
clone_size: -

cdr3_aa: CSVEEAEWTGGEQYF
cdr3_nt: TGCAGCGTTGAAGAGGCTGAATGGACAGGGGGGGAGCAGTACTTC
d_call: TRBD1
v_call: TRBV29-1
j_call: TRBJ2-7
clone_size: -

cdr3_aa: CASSFYGLNTEAFF
cdr3_nt: TGCGCCAGCAGCTTCTACGGATTGAACACTGAAGCTTTCTTT
d_call: -
v_call: TRBV5-1
j_call: TRBJ1-1
clone_size: few

cdr3_aa: CASSLAIAGELFF
cdr3_nt: TGCGCCAGCAGCTTGGCCATCGCCGGGGAGCTGTTTTTT
d_call: -
v_call: TRBV5-1
j_call: TRBJ2-2
clone_size: many

cdr3_aa: CASSRTGTGTYEQYF
cdr3_nt: TGTGCCAGCAGCCGAACCGGGACAGGAACCTACGAGCAGTACTTC
d_call: TRBD1
v_call: TRBV3-1
j_call: TRBJ2-7
clone_size: many

cdr3_aa: CSARGDNFYEQYF
cdr3_nt: TGCAGTGCTAGAGGGGACAATTTCTACGAGCAGTACTTC
d_call: -
v_call: TRBV20-1
j_call: TRBJ2-7
clone_size: few

cdr3_aa: CASSPAGRPEAFF
cdr3_nt: TGTGCCAGCAGCCCCGCAGGGCGTCCTGAAGCTTTCTTT
d_call: -
v_call: TRBV7-3
j_call: TRBJ1-1
clone_size: few

cdr3_aa: CSACERTGGFDEQYF
cdr3_nt: TGCAGTGCTTGCGAACGGACAGGGGGTTTCGACGAGCAGTACTTC
d_call: TRBD1
v_call: TRBV20-1
j_call: TRBJ2-7
clone_size: -

cdr3_aa: CSVDPGTSGTNNEQFF
cdr3_nt: TGCAGCGTTGACCCCGGGACTAGCGGTACAAACAATGAGCAGTTCTTC
d_call: TRBD2
v_call: TRBV29-1
j_call: TRBJ2-1
clone_size: many

cdr3_aa: CASSPHWSIGRGTDTQYF
cdr3_nt: TGCGCCAGCAGCCCACATTGGTCAATTGGCAGGGGCACAGATACGCAGTATTTT
d_call: -
v_call: TRBV5-1
j_call: TRBJ2-3
clone_size: -

cdr3_aa: CATSRDAPELALIYNEQFF
cdr3_nt: TGTGCCACCAGCAGAGATGCCCCGGAATTAGCGCTGATCTACAATGAGCAGTTCTTC
d_call: -
v_call: TRBV15
j_call: TRBJ2-1
clone_size: many

cdr3_aa: CASSPGAGNTIYF
cdr3_nt: TGTGCCAGCAGTCCCGGGGCTGGAAACACCATATATTTT
d_call: -
v_call: TRBV12-3/TRBV12-4
j_call: TRBJ1-3
clone_size: few

cdr3_aa: CASSAIPGSEQYF
cdr3_nt: TGTGCCAGCAGCGCCATCCCCGGCTCCGAGCAGTACTTC
d_call: -
v_call: TRBV9
j_call: TRBJ2-7
clone_size: few

cdr3_aa: CASSHRGPGGTEAFF
cdr3_nt: TGCGCCAGCAGCCACAGAGGGCCGGGGGGCACTGAAGCTTTCTTT
d_call: -
v_call: TRBV4-1
j_call: TRBJ1-1
clone_size: -

cdr3_aa: CASSQEAPTEAFF
cdr3_nt: TGTGCCAGCAGCCAAGAGGCTCCCACTGAAGCTTTCTTT
d_call: -
v_call: TRBV16
j_call: TRBJ1-1
clone_size: few

cdr3_aa: CSALDTPKGIQYF
cdr3_nt: TGCAGCGCCTTAGACACCCCCAAGGGCATTCAGTACTTC
d_call: -
v_call: TRBV29-1
j_call: TRBJ2-4
clone_size: few

cdr3_aa: CASRPGLAGGRIYNEQFF
cdr3_nt: TGCGCCAGCAGACCGGGACTAGCGGGAGGAAGAATTTACAATGAGCAGTTCTTC
d_call: TRBD2
v_call: TRBV4-1
j_call: TRBJ2-1
clone_size: many

cdr3_aa: CAWSVANEQFF
cdr3_nt: TGTGCCTGGAGTGTAGCCAATGAGCAGTTCTTC
d_call: -
v_call: TRBV30
j_call: TRBJ2-1
clone_size: -

cdr3_aa: CAISDSGHPYEQYF
cdr3_nt: TGTGCCATCAGTGATTCAGGACACCCCTACGAGCAGTACTTC
d_call: -
v_call: TRBV10-3
j_call: TRBJ2-7
clone_size: few